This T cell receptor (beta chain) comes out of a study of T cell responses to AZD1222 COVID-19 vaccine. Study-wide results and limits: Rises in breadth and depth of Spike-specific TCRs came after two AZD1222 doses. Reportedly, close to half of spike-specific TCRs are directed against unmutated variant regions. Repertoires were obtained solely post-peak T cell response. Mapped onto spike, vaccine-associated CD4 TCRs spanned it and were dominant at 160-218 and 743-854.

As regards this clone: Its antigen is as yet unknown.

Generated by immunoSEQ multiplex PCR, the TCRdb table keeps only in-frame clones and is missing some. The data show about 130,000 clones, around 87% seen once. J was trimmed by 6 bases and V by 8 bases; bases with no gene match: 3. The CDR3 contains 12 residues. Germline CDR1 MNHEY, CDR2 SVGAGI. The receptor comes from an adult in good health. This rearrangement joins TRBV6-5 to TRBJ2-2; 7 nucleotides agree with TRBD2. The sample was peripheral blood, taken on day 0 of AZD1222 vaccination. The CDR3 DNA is TGTGCCAGCCGGGGGGTCCCCGGGGAGCTGTTTTTT. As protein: CASRGVPGELFF.